This T cell receptor beta chain was obtained from a study of CD8+CD57+ T cells in acquired aplastic anemia. Findings and limits, study-wide: Shared by patients and controls, around 27 CD8+ CDR3s were abundant in patients.

For CDR3 and TCR beta VDJ profiling, genomic DNA was the template used. TCRdb re-called the reads with MiXCR, one entry per CDR3 protein. Of 130,000 or so distinct CDR3 sequences listed, approximately 40% are singletons. Germline V gene data show CDR1 as MNHEY and CDR2 as SMNVEV (reference sequence). The CDR3 sequence is 13 residues long. Turning to this clonotype: Its antigen remains unknown. An end of the junction does not agree with germline; a read error may underlie this.

Before being chosen for sequencing, patients had shown CD8+CD57+ cell expansion by flow cytometry. The specimen was sorted CD4+, CD8+, or CD8+CD57+ T cells (not recorded which) from PBMCs. The V and J genes are TRBV27 and TRBJ1-4; the D is unclear. The source of this sequence is a human donor with aplastic anemia. CDR3 sequence (DNA): TGTGCCAGCGGTTTTCCAGGCGGTGGGAAACTGTTTTTT. It yields the protein CASGFPGGGKLFF.